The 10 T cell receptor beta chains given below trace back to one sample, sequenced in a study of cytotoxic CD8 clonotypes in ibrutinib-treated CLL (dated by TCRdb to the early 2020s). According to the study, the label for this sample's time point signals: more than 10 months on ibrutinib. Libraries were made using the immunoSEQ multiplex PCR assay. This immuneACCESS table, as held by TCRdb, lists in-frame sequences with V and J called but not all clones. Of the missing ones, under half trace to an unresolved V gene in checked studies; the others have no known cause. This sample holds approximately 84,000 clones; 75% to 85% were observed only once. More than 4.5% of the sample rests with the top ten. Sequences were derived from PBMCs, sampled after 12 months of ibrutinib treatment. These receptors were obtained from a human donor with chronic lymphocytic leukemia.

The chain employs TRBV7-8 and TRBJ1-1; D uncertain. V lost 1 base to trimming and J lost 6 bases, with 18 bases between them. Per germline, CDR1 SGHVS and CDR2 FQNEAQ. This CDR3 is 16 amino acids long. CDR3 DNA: TGTGCCAGCAGCTTAGGTGAGGGTCTCGGGTCCCCTGAAGCTTTCTTT. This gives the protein CASSLGEGLGSPEAFF.

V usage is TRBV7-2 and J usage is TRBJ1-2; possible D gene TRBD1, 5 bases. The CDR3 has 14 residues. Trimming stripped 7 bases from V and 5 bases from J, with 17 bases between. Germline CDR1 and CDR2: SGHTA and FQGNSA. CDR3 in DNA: TGTGCCAGCACCCGAGATCCCTCAGGGTATGGCTACACCTTC. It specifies CASTRDPSGYGYTF.

In DNA form, the CDR3 reads TGTGCCAGCAGCCCGGACAGGGGGTATGGCTACACCTTC. Protein product: CASSPDRGYGYTF. This rearrangement joins TRBV2 to TRBJ1-2; 10 positions agree with TRBD1. The CDR3 has 13 amino acids. Germline trimming cut 6 bases from V and 5 bases from J; bases unmatched to any gene: 3. Germline-derived CDR1 and CDR2 are SNHLY and FYNNEI. Together with reference TRBV2 and TRBJ1-2, the CDR3 gives the full variable domain: EPEVTQTPSHQVTQMGQEVILRCVPISNHLYFYWYRQILGQKVEFLVSFYNNEISEKSEIFDDQFSVERPDGSNFTLKIRSTKLEDSAMYFCASSPDRGYGYTFGSGTRLTVV.

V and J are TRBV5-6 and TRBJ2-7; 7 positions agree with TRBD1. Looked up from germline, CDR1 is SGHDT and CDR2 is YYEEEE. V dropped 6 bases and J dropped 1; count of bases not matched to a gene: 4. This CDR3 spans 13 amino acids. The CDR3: CASTNRGSYEQYF. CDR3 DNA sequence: TGTGCCAGCACTAACAGGGGTTCCTACGAGCAGTACTTC.

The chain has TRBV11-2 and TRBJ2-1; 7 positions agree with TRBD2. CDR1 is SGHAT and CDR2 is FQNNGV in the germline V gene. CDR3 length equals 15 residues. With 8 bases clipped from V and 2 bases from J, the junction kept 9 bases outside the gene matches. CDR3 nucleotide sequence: TGTGCCAGCGCCCGAGGGGAGGGCCCCTACAATGAGCAGTTCTTC. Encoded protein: CASARGEGPYNEQFF.

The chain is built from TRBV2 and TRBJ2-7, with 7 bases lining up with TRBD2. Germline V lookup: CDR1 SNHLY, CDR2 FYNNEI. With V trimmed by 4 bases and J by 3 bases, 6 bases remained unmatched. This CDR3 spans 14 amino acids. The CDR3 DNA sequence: TGTGCCAGCAGTGGGGGGGGGTTGAACTACGAGCAGTACTTC. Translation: CASSGGGLNYEQYF.

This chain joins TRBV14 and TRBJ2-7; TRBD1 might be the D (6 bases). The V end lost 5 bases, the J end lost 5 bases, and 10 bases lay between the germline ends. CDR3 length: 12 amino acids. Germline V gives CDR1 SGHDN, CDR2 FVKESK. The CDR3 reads CASSGKGDEQYF. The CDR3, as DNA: TGTGCCAGCAGCGGTAAGGGGGACGAGCAGTACTTC.

The CDR3 protein is CASSQLLEAFF. The CDR3 coding sequence is TGTGCCAGCAGCCAACTGCTTGAAGCTTTCTTT. This chain links TRBV11-1 with TRBJ1-1; no definite D call. CDR1 is SGHAT and CDR2 is FQDESV in the germline V gene (reference sequence). This CDR3 is built from 11 residues. Trimming left V 5 bases short and J 7 bases short, with 8 bases between.

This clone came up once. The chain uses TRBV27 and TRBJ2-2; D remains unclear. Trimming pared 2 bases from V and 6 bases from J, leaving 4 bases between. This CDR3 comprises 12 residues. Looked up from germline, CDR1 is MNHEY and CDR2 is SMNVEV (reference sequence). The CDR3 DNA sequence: TGTGCCAGCAGTTTAGCGGCCGGGGAGCTGTTTTTT. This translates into CASSLAAGELFF.

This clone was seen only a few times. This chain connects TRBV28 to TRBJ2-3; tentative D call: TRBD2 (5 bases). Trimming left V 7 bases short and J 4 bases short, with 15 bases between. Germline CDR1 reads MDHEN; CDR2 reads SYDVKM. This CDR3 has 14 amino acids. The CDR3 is CASTPLDGADTQYF. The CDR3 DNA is TGTGCCAGCACCCCCCTTGACGGGGCAGATACGCAGTATTTT.